This T cell receptor (beta chain) was sequenced during a study of beta chain features in type 1 diabetes. There are a few counts of this clone. Antigen unknown. Points from the study as a whole: Patients' naive, central memory and Treg TCRB repertoires seemed closer to one another than those of healthy donors.

Investigators reverse transcribed all isolated RNA, so they sequenced expressed TCRB transcripts. The method was immunoSEQ multiplex PCR; TCRdb's version includes in-frame clones alone and lacks a portion of them. The sample has around 200,000 clones, around 13% seen once; the top ten hold approximately 0.64%. Sequencing was carried out using central memory CD4+ T cells from blood. The receptor's source is a woman aged 18-30 years in good health.

The CDR3 nucleotides are TGCGCCAGCAGCCAAGATCGGCGGGGGCTCTATGAAAAACTGTTTTTT. It translates to CASSQDRRGLYEKLFF. The rearrangement links TRBV4-3 to TRBJ1-4; D is possibly TRBD1 (6 bases). Germline CDR1 is LGHNA and CDR2 is YSLEER. The V gene lost 0 bases and the J gene lost 6 bases, with 14 bases spanning the gap. The CDR3 length is 16 residues.